The clone carrying this T cell receptor beta chain has ten or more counts. The source of the sample is a study of identical twins. From germline, CDR1 is SQVTM and CDR2 ANQGSEA. The junction had 7 bases not matched to a gene; V was cut back by 0 bases and J by 1 base. CDR3 size: 16 residues. TCRdb ran MiXCR on the 5' RACE reads and lists one entry per CDR3 protein. The sample shows hundreds of thousands of distinct CDR3 sequences, 6% to 6.5% of them seen only once. The sample comprised naive T cells sorted from blood. The J gene is TRBJ2-3, the V gene TRBV29-1; 7 nucleotides line up with TRBD2. The clonotype comes from a young man in good health. The CDR3 protein is CSVEDRGLGGTDTQYF. The CDR3 nucleotides read TGCAGCGTTGAAGATCGTGGACTAGGAGGCACAGATACGCAGTATTTT.